The present entry profiles one T cell receptor (beta chain) with its context. This record comes from a study of blood T cell repertoires in COVID-19. At the level of the study: T cells, B-cell-depleted T cells, or PBMCs supplied cDNA or gDNA.

The CDR3 runs to 15 residues. J lost 4 bases, V lost 5 bases, and 12 bases had no gene match. Germline V gene sequence: CDR1 SGHNT, CDR2 YYREEE (reference sequence). Per the original methods: The assay estimated nucleated cells by amplifying reference gene primers. The protocol was immunoSEQ multiplex PCR, while the TCRdb copy is restricted to in-frame clones and leaves out a portion. V and J calls and clone size follow that table, whereas D and trimming were derived from the DNA. The data show fewer than 300,000 clones, more than 75% seen once. The sequence was collected from a woman in her 40s with acute COVID-19. Material for sequencing was PBMCs or T cells enriched from blood (not recorded which). The chain employs TRBV5-4 and TRBJ2-7; TRBD2 agrees at 7 bases. CDR3 DNA: TGTGCCAGCAGACCTGCTAGCGGCCGGGGATACGAGCAGTACTTC. Its translation: CASRPASGRGYEQYF.